Reported below is one TCR beta chain. This clonotype was seen a few times. The antigen it recognizes is unknown. There are no base qualities to consult, and no much larger clone falls within one base. These data originate in a study of human T cells and chemical hapten exposure (dated by TCRdb to the early 2020s). Context from the whole study: For sensitization, 2% DPC in acetone was applied to a 2 cm by 2 cm area of upper inner arm skin. Weekly therapeutic DPC doses were additionally applied to the scalp of patients throughout the roughly 25-week study period. Patch testing was done on the upper back using Finn chambers containing 0.01% DPC, and results were scored after 6 days according to International Contact Dermatitis Research Group standards. The patient cohort, mostly female, included alopecia areata with under or over 50% scalp involvement, alopecia totalis and alopecia universalis. The libraries were sequenced as a pool, and the TCR yield per sample differed mostly because of small variations in library volumes within the pool. This study followed changes in the peripheral blood TCR repertoire in vivo during primary and secondary sensitization of alopecia patients to the hapten diphenylcyclopropenone (DPC). Blood samples were taken from patients before sensitization (week 0) and then at 2, 6 and about 24 weeks after DPC sensitization. Twenty-nine alopecia patients provided blood for TCR sequencing at one to four time points (pre-sensitization, 2, 6 and 24 weeks).

In the paper's terms, the time point label means: pre-sensitization, week 0. In the paper's terms, the treatment or condition label means: therapeutic diphenylcyclopropenone sensitization with weekly scalp DPC. At each patch-test visit, blood was drawn before the patch test was applied. To be eligible, patients had to be aged 18 to 70, diagnosed with alopecia and judged suitable for DPC therapy, while pregnant patients were excluded. Total RNA was isolated from unfractionated whole blood collected in Tempus Blood RNA tubes. Library preparation was by RACE. The sample was run on a NextSeq 500. Library preparation attached unique molecular identifiers to individual cDNA molecules for quantitative, reproducible TCR counting. Each blood RNA sample was used to sequence both TCR alpha and TCR beta chains. In the paper's pipeline: Samples had a median of about 96,000 TCRs, with a range from roughly 23,224 to 750,000. The Decombinator software suite was used to annotate the V, J and CDR3 of the TCR reads. For the PS versus PT1 abundance plots, all samples were subsampled to the same number of TCRs (28,000). Expanded TCRs were defined as absent before sensitization and observed at least eight times at the 2-week time point. TCRdb itself trimmed the public reads at Q25 with fastp, ran MiXCR and retained productive beta chains. A single entry per CDR3 protein holds the most common genes and DNA from its merged rows. The V and J calls follow TCRdb's processing rather than the paper's. In this sample the table shows about 80,000 distinct CDR3 sequences, 13% to 15% of which occur a single time. The top ten clones comprise about 4.6% of the sample.

Paper-wide results and their limitations: All patients had alopecia, a presumed autoimmune disease, so their immune response might differ from that of healthy individuals. DPC sensitization did not change the number of TCRs with a frequency above 1 in 1000, and there was no evidence of changes in global repertoire structure. The number of PT1 expanded TCRs positively correlated with patch test score, significant at thresholds 8, 16 and 32 but not 4. Expanded TCRs formed significantly more large CDR3 similarity clusters than pre-sensitization or healthy control sets, consistent with antigen-driven responses. Repeated subsampling changed both the strength of the expansion versus patch-test correlation and the threshold at which that correlation became significant.

Taken from cysteine to phenylalanine, the CDR3 has 14 residues. The DNA shown is the 42-base CDR3, in frame from base 1. In the germline V gene (reference sequence), CDR1 corresponds to LNHNV and CDR2 to YYDKDF. For this chain, trimming is 2 bases at the V end and 5 bases at the J end, and the number of junction bases without a gene match is 4. The origin of this receptor is a woman aged 45 to 65 with alopecia areata. Some clones in this sample may be carry-over from other donors' samples. The input for sequencing was whole blood, taken in connection with sensitization to the hapten diphenylcyclopropenone (DPC). Recombination joined TRBV15 with TRBJ1-2, with 8 middle bases fitting TRBD1. The nucleotide sequence reads as follows: TGTGCCACCAGCAGAACCGGACAGGGTTATGGCTACACCTTC. It translates to CATSRTGQGYGYTF. Where the CDR3 stops, the reference TRBV15 and TRBJ1-2 genes take over; the full variable domain is DAMVIQNPRYQVTQFGKPVTLSCSQTLNHNVMYWYQQKSSQAPKLLFHYYDKDFNNEADTPDNFQSRRPNTSFCFLDIRSPGLGDTAMYLCATSRTGQGYGYTFGSGTRLTVV.